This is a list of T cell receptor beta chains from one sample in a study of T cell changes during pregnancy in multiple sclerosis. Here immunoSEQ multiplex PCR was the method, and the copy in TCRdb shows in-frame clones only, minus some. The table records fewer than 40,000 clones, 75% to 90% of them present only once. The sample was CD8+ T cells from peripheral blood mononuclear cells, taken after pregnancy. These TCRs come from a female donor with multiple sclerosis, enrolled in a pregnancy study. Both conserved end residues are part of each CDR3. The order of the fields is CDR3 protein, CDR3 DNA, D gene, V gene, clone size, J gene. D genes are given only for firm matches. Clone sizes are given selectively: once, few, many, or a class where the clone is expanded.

CDR3 protein: CASSYGQGAMAGELFF
CDR3 DNA: TGTGCCAGCAGCTACGGACAGGGGGCAATGGCCGGGGAGCTGTTTTTT
D gene: TRBD1
V gene: TRBV13
clone size: NA
J gene: TRBJ2-2

CDR3 protein: CASSDSGTSGGGTDTQYF
CDR3 DNA: TGTGCCAGCAGTGACTCGGGGACTAGCGGGGGGGGCACAGATACGCAGTATTTT
D gene: TRBD2
V gene: TRBV6-4
clone size: NA
J gene: TRBJ2-3

CDR3 protein: CASTFGVMGTEAFF
CDR3 DNA: TGTGCCAGTACCTTCGGGGTGATGGGCACTGAAGCTTTCTTT
D gene: NA
V gene: TRBV19
clone size: NA
J gene: TRBJ1-1

CDR3 protein: CAWGTGTGLLLNEQFF
CDR3 DNA: TGTGCCTGGGGAACCGGGACAGGGCTTTTACTCAATGAGCAGTTCTTC
D gene: TRBD1
V gene: TRBV30
clone size: NA
J gene: TRBJ2-1

CDR3 protein: CASSLSGAYNSPLHF
CDR3 DNA: TGTGCCAGCAGTTTATCGGGCGCCTATAATTCACCCCTCCACTTT
D gene: NA
V gene: TRBV27
clone size: NA
J gene: TRBJ1-6

CDR3 protein: CASGHQGGDTQYF
CDR3 DNA: TGTGCTAGTGGTCACCAGGGAGGCGATACGCAGTATTTT
D gene: NA
V gene: TRBV12-5
clone size: NA
J gene: TRBJ2-3

CDR3 protein: CASSYARTGGPTEAFF
CDR3 DNA: TGTGCCAGCAGCTATGCCAGGACAGGGGGCCCCACTGAAGCTTTCTTT
D gene: TRBD1
V gene: TRBV9
clone size: NA
J gene: TRBJ1-1

CDR3 protein: CASSRRGQGSTEAFF
CDR3 DNA: TGTGCCAGCAGCCGCAGGGGACAGGGCAGTACTGAAGCTTTCTTT
D gene: TRBD1
V gene: TRBV14
clone size: NA
J gene: TRBJ1-1

CDR3 protein: CASSFTGTSGYEQYF
CDR3 DNA: TGTGCCAGCAGTTTCACCGGGACTAGCGGCTACGAGCAGTACTTC
D gene: TRBD2
V gene: TRBV27
clone size: NA
J gene: TRBJ2-7

CDR3 protein: CASSEGGQVYGYTF
CDR3 DNA: TGTGCCAGCAGTGAAGGGGGACAGGTCTATGGCTACACCTTC
D gene: TRBD1
V gene: TRBV6-1
clone size: NA
J gene: TRBJ1-2

CDR3 protein: CASSPNRGRAYNEQFF
CDR3 DNA: TGTGCCAGCAGCCCTAACAGGGGGCGAGCCTACAATGAGCAGTTCTTC
D gene: TRBD1
V gene: TRBV11-2
clone size: NA
J gene: TRBJ2-1

CDR3 protein: CASIQQGGYTF
CDR3 DNA: TGTGCCAGTATTCAACAGGGTGGCTACACCTTC
D gene: NA
V gene: TRBV19
clone size: NA
J gene: TRBJ1-2

CDR3 protein: CASSLEGVQVPQHF
CDR3 DNA: TGTGCCAGCAGCTTGGAGGGGGTCCAGGTTCCCCAGCATTTT
D gene: NA
V gene: TRBV5-8
clone size: NA
J gene: TRBJ1-5

CDR3 protein: CASSLETTHEQFF
CDR3 DNA: TGTGCCAGCAGCTTAGAGACTACCCATGAGCAGTTCTTC
D gene: NA
V gene: TRBV7-6
clone size: NA
J gene: TRBJ2-1

CDR3 protein: CASSLNPLAGGPEDTQYF
CDR3 DNA: TGTGCCAGCAGCTTAAACCCCCTAGCGGGGGGGCCTGAGGATACGCAGTATTTT
D gene: TRBD2
V gene: TRBV7-3
clone size: NA
J gene: TRBJ2-3

CDR3 protein: CASNLGTSEDEQFF
CDR3 DNA: TGTGCCAGCAACTTGGGGACTAGCGAGGATGAGCAGTTCTTC
D gene: TRBD2
V gene: TRBV13
clone size: once
J gene: TRBJ2-1

CDR3 protein: CASGDSRSSGNTIYF
CDR3 DNA: TGTGCCAGCGGGGACAGTAGAAGCTCTGGAAACACCATATATTTT
D gene: TRBD1
V gene: TRBV9
clone size: NA
J gene: TRBJ1-3

CDR3 protein: CASRRQGHYGYTF
CDR3 DNA: TGCGCCAGCAGAAGACAGGGGCACTATGGCTACACCTTC
D gene: TRBD1
V gene: TRBV4-1
clone size: NA
J gene: TRBJ1-2

CDR3 protein: CASSPEVDINYGYTF
CDR3 DNA: TGCGCCAGCAGCCCTGAGGTTGATATAAACTATGGCTACACCTTC
D gene: NA
V gene: TRBV4-3
clone size: NA
J gene: TRBJ1-2

CDR3 protein: CASSENVRVDKGYTF
CDR3 DNA: TGTGCCAGCAGTGAAAACGTCCGGGTGGATAAAGGCTACACCTTC
D gene: NA
V gene: TRBV6-1
clone size: NA
J gene: TRBJ1-2

CDR3 protein: CASNPEGGEYNEQFF
CDR3 DNA: TGTGCCAGCAACCCAGAAGGGGGTGAGTACAATGAGCAGTTCTTC
D gene: NA
V gene: TRBV27
clone size: NA
J gene: TRBJ2-1

CDR3 protein: CASSSLGGVGDSPLHF
CDR3 DNA: TGTGCCAGCAGCTCCCTTGGGGGCGTCGGGGATTCACCCCTCCACTTT
D gene: NA
V gene: TRBV9
clone size: NA
J gene: TRBJ1-6

CDR3 protein: CASAGGHEQYF
CDR3 DNA: TGTGCCAGCGCAGGGGGCCACGAGCAGTACTTC
D gene: TRBD1
V gene: TRBV2
clone size: few
J gene: TRBJ2-7

CDR3 protein: CASSHSFEGATEAFF
CDR3 DNA: TGCGCCAGCAGCCACTCCTTTGAGGGAGCGACTGAAGCTTTCTTT
D gene: NA
V gene: TRBV4-1
clone size: NA
J gene: TRBJ1-1

CDR3 protein: CAISWTGGRLGEQYF
CDR3 DNA: TGTGCCATCAGTTGGACAGGGGGCCGTCTAGGCGAGCAGTACTTC
D gene: TRBD1
V gene: TRBV10-3
clone size: few
J gene: TRBJ2-7